These 27 T cell receptor beta chains came from one sample sequenced in a study of CD8 T cells in Susac syndrome. It was with random hexamers that about 0.45 to 1 ug RNA was reverse transcribed. TCRdb processed the immunoSEQ multiplex PCR reads anew with MiXCR; each CDR3 protein has one entry. Found here are approximately 150,000 distinct CDR3 sequences, just over 90% of them singletons; the top ten hold around 0.087%. The sequencing input was CD4+ T cells from PBMCs. The receptors were sampled from a human donor in good health.

The V and J genes are TRBV7-2 and TRBJ2-3; the D is unclear. Per the germline V gene, CDR1 is SGHTA and CDR2 is FQGNSA. The ends were cut back, 3 bases at V and 4 bases at J, with 5 bases in the middle. The CDR3 length is 12 residues. The CDR3 DNA is TGTGCCAGCAGCTTTAGGGCAGATACGCAGTATTTT. Its protein product is CASSFRADTQYF.

The chain couples TRBV3-1 to TRBJ2-7, with TRBD1 identical over 9 bases. The V gene's germline CDR1 is LGHDT and CDR2 YNNKEL (reference sequence). The CDR3 sequence is 17 residues long. Trimming took 4 bases from V and 3 from J; bases not matched to a gene: 13. The chain's CDR3 is CASSRGSGTGNFYEQYF. DNA for the CDR3: TGTGCCAGCAGCCGAGGATCCGGGACAGGGAATTTCTACGAGCAGTACTTC.

The V and J genes are TRBV20-1 and TRBJ1-5; 9 bases align to TRBD1. V lost 6 bases to trimming and J lost 7 bases; unmatched junction nucleotides: 10. The CDR3 runs 14 residues. Looked up from germline, CDR1 is DFQATT and CDR2 is SNEGSKA (reference sequence). The chain's CDR3 is CSAGTGYRSQPQHF. CDR3 DNA sequence: TGCAGTGCCGGGACAGGGTATCGGTCACAGCCCCAGCATTTT.

The chain carries TRBV6-2 or TRBV6-3 and TRBJ2-1; 7 nucleotides line up with TRBD2. The CDR3 is 17 amino acids. Losses at the gene ends were 0 bases for V and 4 bases for J; bases not matched to a gene: 9. CDR1 and CDR2 (germline): MNHEY, SVGEGT. CDR3 protein: CASSYSPVAGTYNEQFF. The CDR3 DNA reads TGTGCCAGCAGTTACTCCCCAGTAGCGGGCACTTACAATGAGCAGTTCTTC.

J is TRBJ1-5 and V is TRBV6-6; D call uncertain. Trimming removed 6 bases at V and 6 bases at J, with 15 bases between. The CDR3 totals 14 residues. The germline gives CDR1 MNHNY, CDR2 SVGAGI (reference sequence). The CDR3 loop reads CASSPALIGQPQHF. CDR3 sequence (DNA): TGTGCCAGCAGCCCTGCTCTCATCGGTCAGCCCCAGCATTTT.

A word on this clonotype: An end of the junction differs from the germline gene, which may be a read error. This chain joins TRBV7-2 and TRBJ2-2, with a tentative D call TRBD2 (6 bases). Germline V gene data show CDR1 as SGHTA and CDR2 as FQGNSA. The CDR3 contains 14 residues. CDR3 bases: TGTGCCAGCAGCAGAGGGAGGAACACCGGGGAGCCGTTTTTT. This sequence encodes CASSRGRNTGEPFF.

The rearrangement joins TRBV5-1 to TRBJ2-4, with 10 bases fitting TRBD1. After removal of 0 bases from V and 9 bases from J, the junction contained 3 bases not matched to a gene. Germline V gene data show CDR1 as SGHRS and CDR2 as YFSETQ. The CDR3 length is 14 residues. DNA for the CDR3: TGCGCCAGCAGCTTGGGGGACAGGGGCCGCATTCAGTACTTC. Translation: CASSLGDRGRIQYF.

The chain has TRBV5-4 and TRBJ1-2, with D maybe TRBD1 (6 bases). V lost 4 bases, J lost 6 bases, and 19 bases lay in between. CDR1 and CDR2 (germline): SGHNT, YYREEE (reference sequence). This CDR3 spans 15 amino acids. As DNA, the CDR3 is TGTGCCAGCAGCGGGGGCCGGTCAATTTCAAATGGCTACACCTTC. Its translation is CASSGGRSISNGYTF. Variable domain in full (rest from reference TRBV5-4 and TRBJ1-2): ETGVTQSPTHLIKTRGQQVTLRCSSQSGHNTVSWYQQALGQGPQFIFQYYREEENGRGNFPPRFSGLQFPNYSSELNVNALELDDSALYLCASSGGRSISNGYTFGSGTRLTVV.

The genes are TRBV5-1 and TRBJ2-7; TRBD1 agrees at 7 bases. The CDR3 has 16 amino acids. Trimming cost V 4 bases and J 4 bases; bases outside gene matches: 14. The V gene's germline CDR1 is SGHRS and CDR2 YFSETQ. The CDR3 here is CASSRDSVGDFYEQYF. The CDR3 DNA is TGCGCCAGCAGCCGGGACAGTGTGGGGGATTTTTACGAGCAGTACTTC.

The chain links TRBV11-1 to TRBJ1-2, with D possibly TRBD1 on 6 matching bases. The CDR3 spans 13 residues. The ends were cut back, 5 bases at V and 0 bases at J, with 7 bases in the middle. Germline V gives CDR1 SGHAT, CDR2 FQDESV (reference sequence). As DNA, the CDR3 is TGTGCCAGCAGCAGGACAGCTAACTATGGCTACACCTTC. Protein product: CASSRTANYGYTF. Complete variable domain (other parts from reference TRBV11-1 and TRBJ1-2): EAEVAQSPRYKITEKSQAVAFWCDPISGHATLYWYRQILGQGPELLVQFQDESVVDDSQLPKDRFSAERLKGVDSTLKIQPAELGDSAMYLCASSRTANYGYTFGSGTRLTVV.

The CDR3 region has the DNA TGCAGTGCTAGGGGGACAGGGAGGGGATACGAGCAGTACTTC. Translating it yields CSARGTGRGYEQYF. The rearrangement joins TRBV20-1 to TRBJ2-7, with 9 positions matching TRBD1. CDR1 and CDR2 from the germline V gene are DFQATT and SNEGSKA (reference sequence). After removal of 3 bases from V and 4 bases from J, the junction contained 7 bases not matched to a gene. The CDR3 loop spans 14 amino acids.

The V and J genes are TRBV30 and TRBJ1-4; a possible D gene is TRBD1 (5 bases). The CDR3 has 14 residues. The V end was cut by 2 bases, the J end by 5 bases, with 12 bases between. The V gene's germline CDR1 is GTSNPN and CDR2 SVGIG (reference sequence). Written as DNA, the CDR3 is TGTGCCTGGAGTCCGGGGGGAGGGAATGAAAAACTGTTTTTT. This sequence encodes CAWSPGGGNEKLFF.

Comments on this clonotype: One junction end does not reproduce the germline sequence, and a read error may be involved. The chain is built from TRBV5-1 and TRBJ2-1; TRBD1 aligns across 10 bases. The CDR3 consists of 15 residues. Germline lookup yields CDR1 SGHRS and CDR2 YFSETQ. CDR3 amino acids: CASSLDRGGYNEQFF. The CDR3 DNA reads as TGCGCCAGCAGTTTGGACAGGGGGGGCTACAATGAGCAGTTCTTC.

The chain employs TRBV7-9 and TRBJ2-3, with 10 bases lining up with TRBD2. This CDR3 region has 16 residues. J lost 7 bases, V lost 4 bases, and 11 bases had no gene match. Germline V lookup: CDR1 SEHNR, CDR2 FQNEAQ (reference sequence). The CDR3 protein is CASSSRGGTSEYTQYF. The DNA for the CDR3 is TGTGCCAGCAGCTCTAGAGGTGGGACTAGCGAATATACGCAGTATTTT.

The chain combines TRBV6-1 with TRBJ1-1, with D perhaps matching TRBD1 (5 bases). This CDR3 is 13 amino acids long. V dropped 7 bases and J dropped 4 bases, with 13 bases sitting between them. Germline V gene lookup returns CDR1 MNHNS and CDR2 SASEGT. CDR3 sequence: CASISAGGTEAFF. The DNA for the CDR3 is TGTGCCAGCATCTCAGCGGGGGGCACTGAAGCTTTCTTT.

The V gene is TRBV28, the J gene TRBJ2-7; D is perhaps TRBD2 (5 bases). The germline V and J ends were trimmed by 10 bases and 1 base, with 14 bases remaining between them. This CDR3 is 13 amino acids long. Germline CDR1 is MDHEN and CDR2 is SYDVKM. The CDR3 protein is CATRSGRSYEQYF. The CDR3, as DNA: TGTGCCACTCGAAGCGGAAGGTCCTACGAGCAGTACTTC. The complete variable domain, with remaining parts taken from reference TRBV28 and TRBJ2-7, reads DVKVTQSSRYLVKRTGEKVFLECVQDMDHENMFWYRQDPGLGLRLIYFSYDVKMKEKGDIPEGYSVSREKKERFSLILESASTNQTSMYLCATRSGRSYEQYFGPGTRLTVT.

The chain couples TRBV30 to TRBJ2-2; D remains unclear. The V end was cut by 7 bases, the J end by 1 base, with 16 bases between. The CDR3 sequence is 15 residues long. CDR1 and CDR2 (germline): GTSNPN, SVGIG (reference sequence). In DNA form, the CDR3 reads TGTGCCTCCCCCTCTCGGGCGGTGAACACCGGGGAGCTGTTTTTT. Protein sequence: CASPSRAVNTGELFF.

The chain recombines TRBV7-6 with TRBJ2-1, with D unresolved. V was trimmed by 5 bases and J by 3 bases, leaving 11 bases between them. Germline CDR1 and CDR2: SGHVS and FNYEAQ. This CDR3 has 14 residues. Here the CDR3 reads CASSLEARYNEQFF. CDR3 bases: TGTGCCAGCAGCCTGGAAGCGCGCTACAATGAGCAGTTCTTC.

This sequence joins TRBV7-2 and TRBJ2-5, with D perhaps matching TRBD1 or TRBD2 (5 bases each). Trimming cost V 1 base and J 4 bases, with 7 bases left between them. Germline-derived CDR1 and CDR2 are SGHTA and FQGNSA. The CDR3 is 13 amino acids. The chain's CDR3 is CASSLVGTETQYF. In DNA form, the CDR3 reads TGTGCCAGCAGCTTAGTAGGGACAGAGACCCAGTACTTC.

The V call is TRBV6-2 or TRBV6-3, the J call TRBJ2-2; no firm D call. The CDR3 spans 13 residues. The V and J ends lost 4 bases and 8 bases respectively, with 11 bases between them. Germline V lookup: CDR1 MNHEY, CDR2 SVGEGT. Written as DNA, the CDR3 is TGTGCCAGCAGTTTTTACACAACGGGGGAGCTGTTTTTT. It yields the protein CASSFYTTGELFF.

The chain carries TRBV24-1 and TRBJ2-6, with D unclear. This CDR3 spans 16 amino acids. Trimming shortened V by 4 bases and J by 0 bases, and 9 bases separated the two germline ends. From germline, CDR1 is KGHDR and CDR2 SFDVKD. CDR3 amino acids: CATSDPGSSGANVLTF. CDR3 nucleotides: TGTGCCACCAGTGACCCTGGAAGCTCTGGGGCCAACGTCCTGACTTTC.

The chain has TRBV25-1 and TRBJ1-2, with 9 bases aligning to TRBD1. This CDR3 region has 14 residues. V lost 2 bases and J lost 8; bases outside the gene matches: 6. CDR1 is MGHDK and CDR2 is SYGVNS in the germline V gene. In DNA form, the CDR3 reads TGTGCCAGCAGTGAAAGGGGACAGGGCCAGGGCTACACCTTC. It yields the protein CASSERGQGQGYTF.

J is TRBJ2-5 and V is TRBV5-4; no clear D gene. Germline loops: CDR1 SGHNT, CDR2 YYREEE (reference sequence). This CDR3 is 13 amino acids long. Trimming removed 4 bases at V and 5 bases at J, with 12 bases between. The CDR3 nucleotides read TGTGCCAGCAGCCATCCCGGGCAGGAGACCCAGTACTTC. This sequence encodes CASSHPGQETQYF.

The chain links TRBV15 to TRBJ2-5; no clear D gene. This CDR3 region has 15 residues. Germline-derived CDR1 and CDR2 are LNHNV and YYDKDF (reference sequence). Trimming removed 0 bases at V and 5 bases at J, with 13 bases between. The CDR3 DNA reads as TGTGCCACCAGCAGAGATCGAGCAGATCAGGAGACCCAGTACTTC. It translates to CATSRDRADQETQYF.

The rearrangement joins TRBV20-1 to TRBJ2-2, with a tentative D call TRBD1 (6 bases). The CDR3 runs to 15 residues. The germline V gene has CDR1 DFQATT and CDR2 SNEGSKA (reference sequence). The ends were cut back, 5 bases at V and 0 bases at J, with 13 bases in the middle. The CDR3 here is CSALEGGANTGELFF. The CDR3 DNA is TGCAGTGCTCTCGAAGGGGGAGCGAACACCGGGGAGCTGTTTTTT.

The chain has TRBV7-2 and TRBJ2-1, with TRBD2 identical over 9 bases. Germline V gene sequence: CDR1 SGHTA, CDR2 FQGNSA. J lost 1 base, V lost 4 bases, and 11 bases had no gene match. This CDR3 is built from 18 residues. CDR3 coding DNA: TGTGCCAGCAGCTCTAAGGGGGTTGCGGGAGGGTCCTACAATGAGCAGTTCTTC. Residues: CASSSKGVAGGSYNEQFF.

The chain recombines TRBV20-1 with TRBJ2-5; D gene unclear. Per germline, CDR1 DFQATT and CDR2 SNEGSKA (reference sequence). The CDR3 runs 13 residues. V lost 3 bases, J lost 4 bases, and 12 bases lay in between. CDR3: CSASELTRETQYF. CDR3 sequence (DNA): TGCAGTGCTAGCGAACTTACACGAGAGACCCAGTACTTC.